This record concerns one T cell receptor beta chain sequence. What it binds is unknown. The germline CDR1 and CDR2 sequences are SGHVS and FNYEAQ. V shed 4 bases and J shed 7 bases, with 22 bases lying between them. This CDR3 region has 17 residues. In the naive CD8 group, cells lacked CD45RO and were positively selected for CCR7, so terminally differentiated effector memory CD45RA+ cells were left out. Only Caucasian adults living in Nashville, Tennessee served as donors. The source of the sample is a study of shared clonotypes between healthy human individuals. Study-wide findings and caveats: Larger estimated richness was generally recorded for naive subsets relative to memory subsets. Clonotype sharing levels among donors were expected to vary with sequencing depth.

Sequenced by immunoSEQ multiplex PCR; TCRdb stores in-frame clones only, minus some. The sample lists about 2.1 million clones; roughly 93% were seen once. The clonotype was recovered from a young man in good health. Some clones in this sample may be carry-over from other donors' samples. The material sequenced was naive CD8+ T cells from PBMCs. J is TRBJ2-2 and V is TRBV7-6; weak D call: TRBD1 (5 bases). The CDR3 DNA sequence: TGTGCCAGCAGCTCCGGACAAAGAGATCGGTATGGCGGGGAGCTGTTTTTT. Protein: CASSSGQRDRYGGELFF.